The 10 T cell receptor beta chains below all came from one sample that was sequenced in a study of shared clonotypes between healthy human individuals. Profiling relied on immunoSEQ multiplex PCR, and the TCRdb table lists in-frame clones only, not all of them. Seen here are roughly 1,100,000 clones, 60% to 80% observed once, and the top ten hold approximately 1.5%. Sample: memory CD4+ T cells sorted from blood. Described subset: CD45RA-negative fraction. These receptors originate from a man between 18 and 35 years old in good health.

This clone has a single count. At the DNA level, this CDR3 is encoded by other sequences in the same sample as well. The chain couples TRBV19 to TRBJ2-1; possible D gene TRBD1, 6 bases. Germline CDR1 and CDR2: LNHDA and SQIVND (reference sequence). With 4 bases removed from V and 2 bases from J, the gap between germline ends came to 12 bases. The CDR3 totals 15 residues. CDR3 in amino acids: CASSREGTTYNEQFF. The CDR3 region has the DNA TGTGCCAGTAGTAGAGAAGGGACAACCTACAATGAGCAGTTCTTC. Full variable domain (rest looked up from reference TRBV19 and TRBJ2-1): DGGITQSPKYLFRKEGQNVTLSCEQNLNHDAMYWYRQDPGQGLRLIYYSQIVNDFQKGDIAEGYSVSREKKESFPLTVTSAQKNPTAFYLCASSREGTTYNEQFFGPGTRLTVL.

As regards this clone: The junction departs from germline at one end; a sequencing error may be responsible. CDR3 DNA: TGTGCTAGCAGCTTAGGACTAGCAAGGGCCGGGGAGCTGTTTTTT. As protein: CASSLGLARAGELFF. This rearrangement joins TRBV7-7 to TRBJ2-2; TRBD2 matches 8 bases. The germline V gene has CDR1 SSHAT and CDR2 FNYEAQ (reference sequence). This CDR3 comprises 15 residues.

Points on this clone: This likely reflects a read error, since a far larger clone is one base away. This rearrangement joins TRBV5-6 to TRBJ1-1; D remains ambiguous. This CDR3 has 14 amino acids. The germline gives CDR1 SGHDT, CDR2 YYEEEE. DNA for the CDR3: TGTGCCAACAGCTTGATACGAGGAGGCGCTGAAGCTTTCTTT. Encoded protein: CANSLIRGGAEAFF.

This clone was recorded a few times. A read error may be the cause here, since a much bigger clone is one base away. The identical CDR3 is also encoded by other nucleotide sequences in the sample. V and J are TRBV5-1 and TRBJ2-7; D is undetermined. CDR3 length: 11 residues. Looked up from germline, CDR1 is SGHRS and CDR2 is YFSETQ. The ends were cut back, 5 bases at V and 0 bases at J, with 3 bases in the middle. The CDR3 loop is CASSSSYEQYF. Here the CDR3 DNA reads TGCGCCAGCAGTTCCTCCTACGAGCAGTACTTC.

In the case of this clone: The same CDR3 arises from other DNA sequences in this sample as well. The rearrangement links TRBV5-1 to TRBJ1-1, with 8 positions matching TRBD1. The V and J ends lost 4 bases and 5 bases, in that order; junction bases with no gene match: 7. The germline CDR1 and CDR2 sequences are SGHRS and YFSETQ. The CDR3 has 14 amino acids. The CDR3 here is CASSPQGASTEAFF. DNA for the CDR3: TGCGCCAGCAGCCCGCAGGGGGCGTCAACTGAAGCTTTCTTT.

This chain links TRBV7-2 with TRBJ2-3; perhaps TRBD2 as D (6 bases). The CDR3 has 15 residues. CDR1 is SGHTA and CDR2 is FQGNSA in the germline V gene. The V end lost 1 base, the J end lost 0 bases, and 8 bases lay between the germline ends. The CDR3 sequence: CASSLVGTSTDTQYF. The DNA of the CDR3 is TGTGCCAGCAGCTTAGTGGGGACTAGCACAGATACGCAGTATTTT.

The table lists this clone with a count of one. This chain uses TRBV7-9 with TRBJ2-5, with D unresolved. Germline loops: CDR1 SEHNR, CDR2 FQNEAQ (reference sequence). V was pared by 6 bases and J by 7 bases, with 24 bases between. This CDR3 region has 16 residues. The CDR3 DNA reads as TGTGCCAGCAGTTATAATACCCCCCGGAGTCTAGGGACCCAGTACTTC. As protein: CASSYNTPRSLGTQYF. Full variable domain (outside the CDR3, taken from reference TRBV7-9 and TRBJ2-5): DTGVSQNPRHKITKRGQNVTFRCDPISEHNRLYWYRQTLGQGPEFLTYFQNEAQLEKSRLLSDRFSAERPKGSFSTLEIQRTEQGDSAMYLCASSYNTPRSLGTQYFGPGTRLLVL.

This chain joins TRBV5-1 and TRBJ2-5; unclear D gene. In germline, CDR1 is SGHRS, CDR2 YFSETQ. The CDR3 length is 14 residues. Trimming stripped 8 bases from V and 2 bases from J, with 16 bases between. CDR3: CASSKVSSQETQYF. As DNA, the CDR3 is TGCGCCAGTTCTAAGGTATCCTCTCAAGAGACCCAGTACTTC.

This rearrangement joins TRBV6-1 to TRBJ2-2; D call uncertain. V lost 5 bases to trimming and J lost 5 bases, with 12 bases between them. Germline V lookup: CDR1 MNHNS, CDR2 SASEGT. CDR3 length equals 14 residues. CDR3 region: CASSTGVETGELFF. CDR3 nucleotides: TGTGCCAGCAGTACTGGAGTGGAGACCGGGGAGCTGTTTTTT.

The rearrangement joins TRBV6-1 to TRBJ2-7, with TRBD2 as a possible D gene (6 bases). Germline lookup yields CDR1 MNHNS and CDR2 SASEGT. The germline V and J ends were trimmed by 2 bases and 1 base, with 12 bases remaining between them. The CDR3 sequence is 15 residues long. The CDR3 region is CASSEQSSVSYEQYF. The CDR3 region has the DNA TGTGCCAGCAGTGAACAGTCTAGCGTTTCCTACGAGCAGTACTTC.